The clone carrying this T cell receptor beta chain occurred a few times. The junction does not match germline at one end; this may be a read error. This sample's RNA came from whole unsorted tissue. More than 3 cm separated this lung sample from the edge of the tumor. The sample originates from a study of tumor and adjacent non-tumor tissue in lung cancer. The CDR3 sequence is 13 residues long. Germline V gene sequence: CDR1 SGHAT, CDR2 FQNNGV. TCRbeta libraries were built with three rounds of nested PCR, modified from ARM-PCR. TCRdb passed the multiplex PCR reads through MiXCR, listing each CDR3 protein once. The sample has more than 85,000 distinct CDR3 sequences, 65% seen once.

Sequences were obtained from distant non-tumor lung tissue. The V and J genes are TRBV11-2 and TRBJ2-3, with D unresolved. The TCR sequence derives from a man aged 25-45 years with non-small cell lung cancer. CDR3 protein: CVSNLVRGDTQYF. CDR3 DNA sequence: TGTGTCAGCAACTTAGTACGCGGAGATACGCAGTATTTT.